In this sample, the clone carrying this TCR beta chain turned up once. This entry comes from a study of control samples from healthy donors and cancer patients. The assay was immunoSEQ multiplex PCR, and TCRdb's table has in-frame clones only and misses some. In the table there are some 130,000 clones, more than 85% of which are singletons. The CDR3 covers 16 residues. The V gene lost 4 bases and the J gene lost 0 bases, with 12 bases spanning the gap. The germline CDR1 and CDR2 sequences are SGHAT and FQNNGV. Sample: blood. The chain recombines TRBV11-2 with TRBJ2-2; TRBD1 is a possible D gene (6 bases). This sequence originates from a woman under 40 in good health. CDR3 region: CASSSQGIANTGELFF. For the CDR3, the DNA is TGTGCCAGCAGCTCCCAGGGGATAGCGAACACCGGGGAGCTGTTTTTT.